This T cell receptor beta chain derives from a study of blood T cell repertoires in COVID-19. Profiling relied on immunoSEQ multiplex PCR, and the TCRdb table lists in-frame clones only, not all of them. The sample yields almost 90,000 clones, less than 95% seen once. Patients in Seattle were enrolled during active infection, then followed longitudinally. The germline V gene encodes CDR1 SGHTA and CDR2 FQGNSA. The CDR3 spans 16 residues. The J segment lost 9 bases and the V segment lost 5 bases, leaving 11 bases of the junction unmatched. This sequence originates from a man between 18 and 35 years old with COVID-19, enrolled during active disease. The sequenced material came from peripheral blood. V usage is TRBV7-2 and J usage is TRBJ2-5, with 14 bases identical to TRBD2. CDR3 DNA: TGTGCCAGCAGCCGTGCGGTGACTAGCGGGAGGGGGGCCCAGTACTTC. This encodes CASSRAVTSGRGAQYF.